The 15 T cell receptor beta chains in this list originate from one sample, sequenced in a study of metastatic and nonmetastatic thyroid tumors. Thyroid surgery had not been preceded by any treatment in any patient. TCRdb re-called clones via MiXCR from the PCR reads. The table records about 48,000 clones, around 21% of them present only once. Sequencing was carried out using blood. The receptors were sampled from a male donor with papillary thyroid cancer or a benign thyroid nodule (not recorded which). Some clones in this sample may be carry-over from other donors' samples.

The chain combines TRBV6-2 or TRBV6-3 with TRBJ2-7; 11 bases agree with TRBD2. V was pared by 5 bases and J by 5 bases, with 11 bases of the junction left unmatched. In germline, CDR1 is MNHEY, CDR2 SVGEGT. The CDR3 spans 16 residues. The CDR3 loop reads CASSTVLAGEWNEQYF. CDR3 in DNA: TGTGCCAGCAGTACAGTACTAGCGGGAGAATGGAACGAGCAGTACTTC.

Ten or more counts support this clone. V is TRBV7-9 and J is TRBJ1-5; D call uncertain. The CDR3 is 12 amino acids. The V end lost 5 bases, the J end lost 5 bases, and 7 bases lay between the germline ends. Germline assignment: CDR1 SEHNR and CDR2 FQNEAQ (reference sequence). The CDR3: CASSRTDQPQHF. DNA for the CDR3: TGTGCCAGCAGCCGCACTGATCAGCCCCAGCATTTT.

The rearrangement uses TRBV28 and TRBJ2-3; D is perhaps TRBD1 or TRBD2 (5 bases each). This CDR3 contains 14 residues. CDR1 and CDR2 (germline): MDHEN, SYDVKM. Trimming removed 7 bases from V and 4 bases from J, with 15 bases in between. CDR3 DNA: TGTGCCAGCAAATCCGGGGACCAGGCAGATACGCAGTATTTT. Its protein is CASKSGDQADTQYF.

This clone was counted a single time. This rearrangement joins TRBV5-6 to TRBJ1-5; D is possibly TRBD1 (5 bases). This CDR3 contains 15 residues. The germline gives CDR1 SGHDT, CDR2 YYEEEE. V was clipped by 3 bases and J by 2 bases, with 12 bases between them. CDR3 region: CASSYRGTGNQPQHF. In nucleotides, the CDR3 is TGTGCCAGCAGCTATAGGGGTACGGGCAATCAGCCCCAGCATTTT.

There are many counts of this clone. The CDR3 region has the DNA TGCGCCAGCCTCGACACCTTCAGGGGGCGGATCGGGAACACTGAAGCTTTCTTT. It is translated as CASLDTFRGRIGNTEAFF. The chain joins TRBV5-1 to TRBJ1-1; 8 bases are shared with TRBD1. The germline CDR1 and CDR2 sequences are SGHRS and YFSETQ. There are 18 residues in the CDR3. The junction had 18 bases not matched to a gene; V was cut back by 7 bases and J by 1 base.

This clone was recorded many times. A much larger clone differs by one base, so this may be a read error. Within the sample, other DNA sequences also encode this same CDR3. The CDR3 DNA follows: TGTGCCAGCAGCCGGAGCGTCAATTGGGAGCAGTACTTC. It translates to CASSRSVNWEQYF. This chain links TRBV6-1 with TRBJ2-7; D ambiguous. The V end lost 6 bases, the J end lost 7 bases, and 16 bases lay between the germline ends. CDR3 length: 13 amino acids. CDR1 and CDR2 (germline): MNHNS, SASEGT.

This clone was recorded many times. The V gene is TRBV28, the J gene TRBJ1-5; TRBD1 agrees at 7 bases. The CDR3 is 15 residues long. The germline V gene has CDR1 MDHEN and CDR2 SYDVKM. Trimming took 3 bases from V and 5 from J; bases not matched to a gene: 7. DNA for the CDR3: TGTGCCAGCAGTTTCGGGAACAGGGGACATCAGCCCCAGCATTTT. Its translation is CASSFGNRGHQPQHF.

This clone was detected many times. The CDR3 spells CASSDSPGQGTGELFF. DNA for the CDR3: TGTGCCAGCAGTGACTCACCGGGACAGGGCACCGGGGAGCTGTTTTTT. V is TRBV6-4 and J is TRBJ2-2; 9 positions match TRBD1. CDR1 and CDR2 from the germline V gene are MRHNA and SNTAGT. The CDR3 runs to 16 residues. V lost 0 bases, J lost 4 bases, and 3 bases stayed unmatched.

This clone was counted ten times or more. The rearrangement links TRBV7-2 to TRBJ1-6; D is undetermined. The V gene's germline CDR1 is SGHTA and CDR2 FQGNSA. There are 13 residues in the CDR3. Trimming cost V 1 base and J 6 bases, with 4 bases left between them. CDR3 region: CASSLDINSPLHF. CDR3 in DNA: TGTGCCAGCAGCTTAGACATTAATTCACCCCTCCACTTT. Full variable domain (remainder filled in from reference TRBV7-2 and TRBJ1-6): GAGVSQSPSNKVTEKGKDVELRCDPISGHTALYWYRQSLGQGLEFLIYFQGNSAPDKSGLPSDRFSAERTGGSVSTLTIQRTQQEDSAVYLCASSLDINSPLHFGNGTRLTVT.

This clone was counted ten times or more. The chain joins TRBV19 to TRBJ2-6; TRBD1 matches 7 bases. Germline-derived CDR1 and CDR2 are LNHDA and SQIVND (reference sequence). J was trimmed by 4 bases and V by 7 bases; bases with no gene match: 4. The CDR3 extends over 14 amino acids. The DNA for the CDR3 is TGTGCCAGTAACAGGGGTCCCGGGGCCAACGTCCTGACTTTC. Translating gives CASNRGPGANVLTF.

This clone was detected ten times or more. CDR3 DNA: TGTGCCAGTAGGGGGACTGGGACAGGTGAGAATGAGCAGTTCTTC. It translates to CASRGTGTGENEQFF. This rearrangement joins TRBV19 to TRBJ2-1; 8 nucleotides align to TRBD1. The ends lost 6 bases at V and 7 bases at J; junction bases unmatched: 11. The CDR3 runs to 15 residues. The germline CDR1 and CDR2 sequences are LNHDA and SQIVND (reference sequence).

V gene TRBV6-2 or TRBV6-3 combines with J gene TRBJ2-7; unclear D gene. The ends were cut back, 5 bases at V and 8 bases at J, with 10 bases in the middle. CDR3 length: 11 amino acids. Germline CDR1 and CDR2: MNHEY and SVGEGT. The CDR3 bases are TGTGCCAGCAGTCGGGTCGGTAAGCAGTACTTC. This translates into CASSRVGKQYF.

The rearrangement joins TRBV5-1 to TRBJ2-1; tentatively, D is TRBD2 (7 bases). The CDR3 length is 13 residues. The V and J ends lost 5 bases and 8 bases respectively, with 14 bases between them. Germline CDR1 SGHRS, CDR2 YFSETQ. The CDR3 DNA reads TGCGCCAGCAGGGGGGGGCTAGTCGATGAGCAGTTCTTC. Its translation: CASRGGLVDEQFF.

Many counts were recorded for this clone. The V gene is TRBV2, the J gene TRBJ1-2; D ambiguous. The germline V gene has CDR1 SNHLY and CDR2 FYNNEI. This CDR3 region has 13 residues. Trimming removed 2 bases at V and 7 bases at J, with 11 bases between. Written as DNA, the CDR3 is TGTGCCAGCAGTGAAAGTTGGGTAGGTGGCTACACCTTC. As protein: CASSESWVGGYTF.

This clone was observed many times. The CDR3 sequence is CSPRNPGQGDHEQYF. In DNA form, the CDR3 reads TGCAGTCCCCGCAATCCGGGACAGGGGGATCACGAGCAGTACTTC. J is TRBJ2-7 and V is TRBV20-1; 11 bases line up with TRBD1. With 8 bases clipped from V and 5 bases from J, the junction kept 14 bases outside the gene matches. Germline-derived CDR1 and CDR2 are DFQATT and SNEGSKA (reference sequence). The CDR3 has 15 amino acids.